These 14 T cell receptor beta chains were sequenced from one sample in a study of chemoradiotherapy in HPV16-positive cancers. Sequencing used immunoSEQ multiplex PCR; TCRdb keeps in-frame clones, though not all of them. This sample has roughly 2,000 clones; about 73% occur once, and the top ten carry around 30%. Sample collection was performed from a patient who underwent chemoradiotherapy. The receptor source for this set is a human donor with HPV-associated anogenital cancer.

The chain employs TRBV1 and TRBJ1-2. TRBV1 is a listed pseudogene. CDR3 length: 12 residues. The CDR3 loop reads CTSRPKNYGYTF. Written as DNA, the CDR3 is TGCACCAGCAGGCCTAAGAACTATGGCTACACCTTC.

This clone was seen once. The chain couples TRBV19 to TRBJ2-7; D is ambiguous. V was clipped by 3 bases and J by 2 bases, with 11 bases between them. The CDR3 runs 14 residues. Looked up from germline, CDR1 is LNHDA and CDR2 is SQIVND (reference sequence). The CDR3 DNA reads as TGTGCCAGTAGTATCCAACCGGGCCCCTACGAGCAGTACTTC. This translates into CASSIQPGPYEQYF.

This chain uses TRBV28 with TRBJ1-2; D is perhaps TRBD1 (6 bases). CDR1 is MDHEN and CDR2 is SYDVKM in the germline V gene. Trimming removed 7 bases at V and 7 bases at J, with 25 bases between. This CDR3 contains 16 residues. CDR3 DNA: TGTGCCAGCACCGAAGAAGTGGACAGAAAAGCCGTTGGCTACACCTTC. The encoded protein is CASTEEVDRKAVGYTF.

The chain uses TRBV11-1 and TRBJ1-5; no clear D. Germline-derived CDR1 and CDR2 are SGHAT and FQDESV (reference sequence). The CDR3 extends over 13 amino acids. Trimming pared 6 bases from V and 7 bases from J, leaving 13 bases between. The CDR3 DNA follows: TGTGCCAGCAGGGAGGGTCCGGGGCAGCCCCAGCATTTT. It translates to CASREGPGQPQHF.

This chain uses TRBV7-9 with TRBJ2-1; TRBD2 aligns across 8 bases. The ends lost 5 bases at V and 9 bases at J; junction bases unmatched: 15. This CDR3 contains 16 residues. Per germline, CDR1 SEHNR and CDR2 FQNEAQ (reference sequence). The CDR3 DNA follows: TGTGCCAGCAGCGAAACTCTTGGCGGGGGGTACGCTGAGCAGTTCTTC. It yields the protein CASSETLGGGYAEQFF. Full variable domain (missing parts from reference TRBV7-9 and TRBJ2-1): DTGVSQNPRHKITKRGQNVTFRCDPISEHNRLYWYRQTLGQGPEFLTYFQNEAQLEKSRLLSDRFSAERPKGSFSTLEIQRTEQGDSAMYLCASSETLGGGYAEQFFGPGTRLTVL.

This sequence joins TRBV7-2 and TRBJ2-2; tentative D call: TRBD2 (6 bases). CDR3 length: 16 amino acids. V was pared by 5 bases and J by 4 bases, with 17 bases between. Germline V lookup: CDR1 SGHTA, CDR2 FQGNSA. CDR3 DNA sequence: TGTGCCAGCAGCCCCAGCCCGGGGAGGAGCACCGGGGAGCTGTTTTTT. Translated: CASSPSPGRSTGELFF. The complete variable domain, with remaining parts taken from reference TRBV7-2 and TRBJ2-2, reads GAGVSQSPSNKVTEKGKDVELRCDPISGHTALYWYRQSLGQGLEFLIYFQGNSAPDKSGLPSDRFSAERTGGSVSTLTIQRTQQEDSAVYLCASSPSPGRSTGELFFGEGSRLTVL.

This clone has more than one count but fewer than ten. The rearrangement links TRBV9 to TRBJ2-7; D is perhaps TRBD2 (5 bases). Germline V gene sequence: CDR1 SGDLS, CDR2 YYNGEE. With 7 bases removed from V and 4 bases from J, the gap between germline ends came to 9 bases. The length of the CDR3 is 11 residues. CDR3 nucleotide sequence: TGTGCCAGCGGGAGAGGGTACGAGCAGTACTTC. This gives the protein CASGRGYEQYF.

This chain links TRBV10-3 with TRBJ1-1; D remains unclear. Trimming left V 10 bases short and J 3 bases short, with 12 bases between. CDR1 ENHRY and CDR2 SYGVKD come from the germline V gene. This CDR3 region has 12 residues. CDR3 sequence: CATKDGYTEAFF. CDR3 bases: TGTGCCACGAAAGACGGATACACTGAAGCTTTCTTT.

V is TRBV9 and J is TRBJ2-1, with TRBD2 matching 13 bases. The CDR3 spans 17 residues. CDR1 and CDR2 (germline): SGDLS, YYNGEE. J gave up 7 bases and V 4 bases, and 11 bases lay outside the gene matches. This CDR3 is CASSKTSGRLGGNEQFF. CDR3 DNA sequence: TGTGCCAGCAGCAAGACTAGCGGGAGGCTCGGGGGTAATGAGCAGTTCTTC.

This chain joins TRBV2 and TRBJ1-1, with TRBD1 as a possible D gene (6 bases). The CDR3 length is 14 residues. Trimming took 4 bases from V and 4 from J, leaving 13 bases between them. Germline CDR1 reads SNHLY; CDR2 reads FYNNEI. The CDR3 sequence is CASSASGVATEAFF. CDR3 bases: TGTGCCAGCAGTGCTTCAGGGGTGGCCACTGAAGCTTTCTTT.

The V call is TRBV29-1, the J call TRBJ2-2; perhaps TRBD1 as D (6 bases). V gave up 3 bases and J gave up 1 base, with 9 bases separating them. There are 14 residues in the CDR3. Germline V gene lookup returns CDR1 SQVTM and CDR2 ANQGSEA. The CDR3 loop reads CSVDAQGNTGELFF. CDR3 nucleotides: TGCAGCGTTGATGCACAGGGGAACACCGGGGAGCTGTTTTTT.

The table lists this clone with a few counts. The chain links TRBV28 to TRBJ1-2; the D gene is possibly TRBD1 (5 bases). V was pared by 5 bases and J by 8 bases, with 15 bases between. Germline CDR1 MDHEN, CDR2 SYDVKM. This CDR3 spans 13 amino acids. CDR3 nucleotide sequence: TGTGCCAGCAGTCTTGGGGCAATCTTAGGCTACACCTTC. The encoded protein is CASSLGAILGYTF.

The gene calls are TRBV28 and TRBJ2-7, with a tentative D call TRBD2 (6 bases). The CDR3 extends over 13 amino acids. Germline CDR1 MDHEN, CDR2 SYDVKM. Trimming took off 7 bases at V and 3 bases at J, with 13 bases between the two ends. The CDR3 nucleotides read TGTGCCAGCACCACGGGACTCATCTACGAGCAGTACTTC. Amino acids: CASTTGLIYEQYF.

This clone was seen a few times. The chain couples TRBV18 to TRBJ1-1; a weak D match, TRBD1 (6 bases). From germline, CDR1 is KGHSH and CDR2 LQKENI. The CDR3 is 14 residues long. Trimming stripped 4 bases from V and 5 bases from J, with 14 bases between. The CDR3 protein is CASSQDRKGTEAFF. Here the CDR3 DNA reads TGTGCCAGCTCACAAGACAGGAAGGGGACTGAAGCTTTCTTT.